This passage covers 13 T cell receptor beta chains from one sample sequenced in a study of cytotoxic CD8 clonotypes in ibrutinib-treated CLL. Here immunoSEQ multiplex PCR was the method, and the copy in TCRdb shows in-frame clones only, minus some. The sample carries fewer than 90,000 clones, around 84% recorded once. The specimen comprised PBMCs, sampled before ibrutinib treatment. The receptors come from a human donor with chronic lymphocytic leukemia.

The chain uses TRBV9 and TRBJ2-2; TRBD1 or TRBD2 may be the D gene (6 bases each). Germline assignment: CDR1 SGDLS and CDR2 YYNGEE. This CDR3 has 16 residues. With 7 bases removed from V and 2 bases from J, the gap between germline ends came to 18 bases. The CDR3 DNA reads TGTGCCAGCGAGGGGGGACACCAGACTAACACCGGGGAGCTGTTTTTT. It translates to CASEGGHQTNTGELFF.

To note about this clone: Being one base from a much bigger clone, this may be a read error. The rearrangement links TRBV11-2 to TRBJ2-7; D remains ambiguous. V lost 4 bases and J 2 bases, leaving 3 bases between the germline ends. CDR1 and CDR2 (germline): SGHAT, FQNNGV. The CDR3 is 11 amino acids. This CDR3 is CASSSAYEQYF. CDR3 nucleotides: TGTGCCAGCAGCTCCGCCTACGAGCAGTACTTC.

This rearrangement joins TRBV18 to TRBJ2-5, with 8 bases matching TRBD2. Germline lookup yields CDR1 KGHSH and CDR2 LQKENI. This CDR3 has 14 amino acids. After removal of 4 bases from V and 5 bases from J, the junction contained 6 bases not matched to a gene. The CDR3 is CASSLAGTGETQYF. CDR3 bases: TGTGCCAGCTCACTAGCGGGAACTGGGGAGACCCAGTACTTC.

The chain combines TRBV7-8 with TRBJ1-1; 7 positions agree with TRBD1. The V and J ends lost 5 bases and 8 bases, in that order; junction bases with no gene match: 11. Germline V lookup: CDR1 SGHVS, CDR2 FQNEAQ. This CDR3 is built from 14 residues. The CDR3 region is CASSPQEDREEAFF. In DNA, the CDR3 is TGTGCCAGCAGCCCGCAAGAAGACAGGGAAGAAGCTTTCTTT.

This chain joins TRBV30 and TRBJ2-1, with D perhaps given as TRBD1 or TRBD2 (6 bases each). The V gene lost 4 bases and the J gene lost 8 bases, with 18 bases spanning the gap. The germline gives CDR1 GTSNPN, CDR2 SVGIG (reference sequence). The CDR3 length is 14 residues. The CDR3 sequence: CAWTEGLGGHEQFF. CDR3 coding DNA: TGTGCCTGGACCGAGGGGCTAGGGGGGCATGAGCAGTTCTTC.

The chain recombines TRBV13 with TRBJ1-3; D gene unclear. Germline values: CDR1 PRHDT, CDR2 FYEKMQ (reference sequence). This CDR3 is 17 amino acids long. The germline V and J ends were trimmed by 3 bases and 2 bases, with 17 bases remaining between them. The CDR3 DNA follows: TGTGCCAGCAGCTTTTACGGGCTCCGAGAGGCTGGAAACACCATATATTTT. Translation gives CASSFYGLREAGNTIYF.

This chain joins TRBV5-4 and TRBJ2-2; D perhaps matches TRBD2 (5 bases). The CDR3 totals 17 residues. The germline V gene has CDR1 SGHNT and CDR2 YYREEE (reference sequence). With 4 bases removed from V and 2 bases from J, the gap between germline ends came to 18 bases. This chain's CDR3 is CASSGGLATRNTGELFF. The CDR3 nucleotides are TGTGCCAGCAGCGGCGGGCTGGCGACCAGAAACACCGGGGAGCTGTTTTTT. Variable domain in full (rest from reference TRBV5-4 and TRBJ2-2): ETGVTQSPTHLIKTRGQQVTLRCSSQSGHNTVSWYQQALGQGPQFIFQYYREEENGRGNFPPRFSGLQFPNYSSELNVNALELDDSALYLCASSGGLATRNTGELFFGEGSRLTVL.

The chain combines TRBV6-6 with TRBJ1-2; D is perhaps TRBD1 (5 bases). V lost 7 bases to trimming and J lost 5 bases, with 23 bases between them. This CDR3 region has 16 residues. Germline loops: CDR1 MNHNY, CDR2 SVGAGI (reference sequence). The DNA for the CDR3 is TGTGCCAGCATGTGGGGCGGGTCGGCAGCAACGTATGGCTACACCTTC. It specifies CASMWGGSAATYGYTF.

Turning to this clone: Germline and junction disagree at one end, which may indicate a read error. The chain uses TRBV2 and TRBJ1-2; 8 positions agree with TRBD1. Germline V gene data show CDR1 as SNHLY and CDR2 as FYNNEI. The CDR3 is 15 residues long. The CDR3 is CASSKDRVGIGPSDF. Here the CDR3 DNA reads TGTGCCAGCAGTAAGGACAGGGTTGGAATTGGCCCATCCGACTTC. The full variable domain, in which reference TRBV2 and TRBJ1-2 provide the parts outside the CDR3, is EPEVTQTPSHQVTQMGQEVILRCVPISNHLYFYWYRQILGQKVEFLVSFYNNEISEKSEIFDDQFSVERPDGSNFTLKIRSTKLEDSAMYFCASSKDRVGIGPSDFGSGTRLTVV.

The chain recombines TRBV7-3 with TRBJ1-2; tentative D call: TRBD1 (6 bases). Trimming shortened V by 5 bases and J by 8 bases, and 18 bases separated the two germline ends. This CDR3 is 14 amino acids long. Germline loops: CDR1 SGHTA, CDR2 FQGTGA. The CDR3 coding sequence is TGTGCCAGCAGCCCACTAAGGACAGTGGACGGCTACACCTTC. It translates to CASSPLRTVDGYTF.

The chain combines TRBV7-9 with TRBJ1-5, with 10 bases matching TRBD1. J lost 5 bases, V lost 5 bases, and 6 bases had no gene match. Per germline, CDR1 SEHNR and CDR2 FQNEAQ (reference sequence). This CDR3 is built from 15 residues. The CDR3 loop reads CASSTTTGGYQPQHF. The CDR3, as DNA: TGTGCCAGCAGCACGACGACAGGGGGCTATCAGCCCCAGCATTTT.

The chain joins TRBV2 to TRBJ2-3; D possibly corresponds to TRBD2 (6 bases). Per germline, CDR1 SNHLY and CDR2 FYNNEI. CDR3 length equals 18 residues. The V end lost 1 base, the J end lost 6 bases, and 23 bases lay between the germline ends. DNA for the CDR3: TGTGCCAGCAGTGAAGGGGCATTCCCGGGACTCCTCTCGGATACGCAGTATTTT. Translating it yields CASSEGAFPGLLSDTQYF.

The CDR3 nucleotides are TGTGCCAGCAGGACTAGCGGCAGCACAGATACGCAGTATTTT. Its translation is CASRTSGSTDTQYF. This chain joins TRBV7-9 and TRBJ2-3; TRBD2 aligns across 9 bases. This CDR3 has 14 residues. Unmatched junction bases numbered 1, after V lost 6 bases and J lost 0 bases. Germline V gene data show CDR1 as SEHNR and CDR2 as FQNEAQ (reference sequence).